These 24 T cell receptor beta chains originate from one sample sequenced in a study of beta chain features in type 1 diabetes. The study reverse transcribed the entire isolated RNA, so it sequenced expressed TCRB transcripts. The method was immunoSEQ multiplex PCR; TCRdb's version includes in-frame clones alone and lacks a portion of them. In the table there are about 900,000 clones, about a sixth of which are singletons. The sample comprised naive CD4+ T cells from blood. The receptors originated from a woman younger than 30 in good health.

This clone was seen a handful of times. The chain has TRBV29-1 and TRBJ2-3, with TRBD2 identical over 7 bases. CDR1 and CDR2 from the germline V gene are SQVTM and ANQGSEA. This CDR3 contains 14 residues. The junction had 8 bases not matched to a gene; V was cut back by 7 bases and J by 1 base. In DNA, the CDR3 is TGCAGCGGGGGGGGAGCCTTTCGCACAGATACGCAGTATTTT. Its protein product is CSGGGAFRTDTQYF.

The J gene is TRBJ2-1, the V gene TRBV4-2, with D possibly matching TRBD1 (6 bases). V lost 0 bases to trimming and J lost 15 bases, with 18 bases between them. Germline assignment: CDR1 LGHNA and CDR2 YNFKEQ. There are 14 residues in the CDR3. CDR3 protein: CASSQDKAKRGWFF. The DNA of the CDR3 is TGTGCCAGCAGCCAAGATAAGGCGAAGAGGGGGTGGTTCTTC.

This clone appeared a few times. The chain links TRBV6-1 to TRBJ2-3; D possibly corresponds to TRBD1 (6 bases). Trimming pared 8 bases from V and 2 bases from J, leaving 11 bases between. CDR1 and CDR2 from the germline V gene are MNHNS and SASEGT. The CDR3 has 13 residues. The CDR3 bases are TGTGCCAGCGAGGGGGTTGTCACAGATACGCAGTATTTT. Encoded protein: CASEGVVTDTQYF.

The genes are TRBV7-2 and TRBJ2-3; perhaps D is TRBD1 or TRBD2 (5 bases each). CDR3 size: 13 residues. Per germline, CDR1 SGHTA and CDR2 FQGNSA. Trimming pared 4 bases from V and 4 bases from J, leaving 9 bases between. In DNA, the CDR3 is TGTGCCAGCAGCTACAGGCGGGCAGATACGCAGTATTTT. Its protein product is CASSYRRADTQYF.

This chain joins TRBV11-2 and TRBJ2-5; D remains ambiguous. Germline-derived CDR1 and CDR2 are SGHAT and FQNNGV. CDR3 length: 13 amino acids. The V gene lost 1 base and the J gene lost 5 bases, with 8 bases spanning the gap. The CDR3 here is CASSLGDRETQYF. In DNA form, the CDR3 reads TGTGCCAGCAGCTTAGGTGATAGGGAGACCCAGTACTTC.

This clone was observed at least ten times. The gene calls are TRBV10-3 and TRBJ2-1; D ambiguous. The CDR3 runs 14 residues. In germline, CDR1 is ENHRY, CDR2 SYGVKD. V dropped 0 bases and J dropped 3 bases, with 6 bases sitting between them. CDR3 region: CAISESWSYNEQFF. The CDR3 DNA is TGTGCCATCAGTGAGTCGTGGAGCTACAATGAGCAGTTCTTC.

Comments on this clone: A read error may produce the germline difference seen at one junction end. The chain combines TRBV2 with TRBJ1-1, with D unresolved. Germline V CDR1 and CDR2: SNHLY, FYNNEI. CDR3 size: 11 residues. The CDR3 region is CASSENSEAFF. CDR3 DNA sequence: TGTGCCAGCAGTGAGAACTCTGAAGCTTTCTTT.

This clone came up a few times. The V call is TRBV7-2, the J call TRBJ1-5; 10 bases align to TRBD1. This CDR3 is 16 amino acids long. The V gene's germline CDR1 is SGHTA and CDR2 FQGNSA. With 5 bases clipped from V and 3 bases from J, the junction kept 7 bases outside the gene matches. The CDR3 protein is CASSQRQGAINQPQHF. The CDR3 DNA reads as TGTGCCAGCAGCCAACGACAGGGGGCTATCAATCAGCCCCAGCATTTT. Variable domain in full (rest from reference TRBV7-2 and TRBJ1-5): GAGVSQSPSNKVTEKGKDVELRCDPISGHTALYWYRQSLGQGLEFLIYFQGNSAPDKSGLPSDRFSAERTGGSVSTLTIQRTQQEDSAVYLCASSQRQGAINQPQHFGDGTRLSIL.

CDR3 protein: CASSLWGGGFNEQFF. DNA of the CDR3: TGTGCCAGCAGTTTATGGGGGGGCGGGTTCAATGAGCAGTTCTTC. The chain employs TRBV27 and TRBJ2-1, with D possibly TRBD2 on 7 matching bases. The CDR3 is made up of 15 amino acids. The germline V and J ends were trimmed by 1 base and 6 bases, with 13 bases remaining between them. Germline CDR1 is MNHEY and CDR2 is SMNVEV (reference sequence).

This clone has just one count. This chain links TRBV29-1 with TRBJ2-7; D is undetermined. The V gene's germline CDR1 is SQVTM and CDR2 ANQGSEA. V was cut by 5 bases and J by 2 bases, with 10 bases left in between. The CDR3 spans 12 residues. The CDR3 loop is CSVRSQAYEQYF. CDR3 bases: TGCAGCGTTCGTTCCCAAGCCTACGAGCAGTACTTC.

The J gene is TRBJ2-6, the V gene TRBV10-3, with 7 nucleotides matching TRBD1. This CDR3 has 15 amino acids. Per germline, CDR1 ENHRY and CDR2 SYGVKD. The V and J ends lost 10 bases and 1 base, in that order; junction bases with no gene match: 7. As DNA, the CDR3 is TGTGCCAGCAGCCCGACAGGGTCTGGGGCCAACGTCCTGACTTTC. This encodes CASSPTGSGANVLTF.

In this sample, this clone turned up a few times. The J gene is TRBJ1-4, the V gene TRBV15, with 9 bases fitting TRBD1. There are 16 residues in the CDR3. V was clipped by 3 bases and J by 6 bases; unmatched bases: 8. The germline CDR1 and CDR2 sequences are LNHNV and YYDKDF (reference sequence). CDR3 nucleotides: TGTGCCACCAGCAGGGGACAGGGACTCGGGTATGAAAAACTGTTTTTT. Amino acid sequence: CATSRGQGLGYEKLFF.

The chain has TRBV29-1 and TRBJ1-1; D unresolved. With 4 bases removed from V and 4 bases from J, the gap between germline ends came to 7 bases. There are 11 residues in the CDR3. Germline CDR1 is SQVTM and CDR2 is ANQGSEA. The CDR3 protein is CSVVPGTEAFF. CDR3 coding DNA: TGCAGCGTTGTTCCGGGCACTGAAGCTTTCTTT.

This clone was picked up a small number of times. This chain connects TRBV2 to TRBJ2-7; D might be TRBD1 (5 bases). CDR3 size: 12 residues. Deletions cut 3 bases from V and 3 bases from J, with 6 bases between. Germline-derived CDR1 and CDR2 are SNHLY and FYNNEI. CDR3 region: CASSETDYEQYF. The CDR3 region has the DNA TGTGCCAGCAGTGAGACAGACTACGAGCAGTACTTC.

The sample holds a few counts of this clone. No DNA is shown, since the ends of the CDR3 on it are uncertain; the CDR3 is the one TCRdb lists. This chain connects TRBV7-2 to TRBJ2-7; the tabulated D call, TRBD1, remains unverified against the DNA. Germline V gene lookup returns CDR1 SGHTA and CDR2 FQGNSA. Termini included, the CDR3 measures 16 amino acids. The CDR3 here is CASSPHFGNRAYEQYF.

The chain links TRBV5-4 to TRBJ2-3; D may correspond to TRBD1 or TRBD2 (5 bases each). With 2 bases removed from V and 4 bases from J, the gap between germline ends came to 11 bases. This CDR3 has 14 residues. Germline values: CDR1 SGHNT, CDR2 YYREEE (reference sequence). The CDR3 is CASSFSGSADTQYF. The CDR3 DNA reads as TGTGCCAGCAGCTTTTCAGGGAGCGCAGATACGCAGTATTTT.

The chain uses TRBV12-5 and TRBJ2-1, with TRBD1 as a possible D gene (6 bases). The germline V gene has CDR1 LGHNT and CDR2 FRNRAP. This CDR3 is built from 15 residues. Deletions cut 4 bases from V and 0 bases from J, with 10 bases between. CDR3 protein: CASGWGRGSYNEQFF. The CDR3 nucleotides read TGTGCTAGTGGTTGGGGCAGGGGCTCCTACAATGAGCAGTTCTTC.

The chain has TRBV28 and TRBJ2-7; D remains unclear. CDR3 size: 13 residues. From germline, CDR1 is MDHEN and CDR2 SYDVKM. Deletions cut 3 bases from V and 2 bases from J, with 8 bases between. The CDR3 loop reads CASSFRVPYEQYF. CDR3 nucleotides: TGTGCCAGCAGTTTTAGGGTTCCCTACGAGCAGTACTTC.

The CDR3 sequence: CASSFDRTSGNTIYF. CDR3 nucleotide sequence: TGTGCCAGCAGCTTTGACAGAACGTCTGGAAACACCATATATTTT. The chain is built from TRBV7-2 and TRBJ1-3, with D tentatively TRBD1 (5 bases). Trimming took off 3 bases at V and 1 base at J, with 10 bases between the two ends. The germline V gene has CDR1 SGHTA and CDR2 FQGNSA. The CDR3 contains 15 residues. Looking up the rest from reference TRBV7-2 and TRBJ1-3 gives the full variable domain: GAGVSQSPSNKVTEKGKDVELRCDPISGHTALYWYRQSLGQGLEFLIYFQGNSAPDKSGLPSDRFSAERTGGSVSTLTIQRTQQEDSAVYLCASSFDRTSGNTIYFGEGSWLTVV.

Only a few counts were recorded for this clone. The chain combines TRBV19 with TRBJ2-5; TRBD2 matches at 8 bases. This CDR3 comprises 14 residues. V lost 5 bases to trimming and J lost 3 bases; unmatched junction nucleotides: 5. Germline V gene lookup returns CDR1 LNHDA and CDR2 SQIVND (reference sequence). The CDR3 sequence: CASSQAGVEETQYF. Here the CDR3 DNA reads TGTGCCAGTAGTCAAGCGGGAGTGGAAGAGACCCAGTACTTC.

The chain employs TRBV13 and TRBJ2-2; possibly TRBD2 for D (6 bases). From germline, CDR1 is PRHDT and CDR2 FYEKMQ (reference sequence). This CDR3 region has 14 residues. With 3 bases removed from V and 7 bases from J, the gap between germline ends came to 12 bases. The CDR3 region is CASSFGGTDGELFF. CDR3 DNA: TGTGCCAGCAGCTTCGGAGGGACTGACGGGGAGCTGTTTTTT.

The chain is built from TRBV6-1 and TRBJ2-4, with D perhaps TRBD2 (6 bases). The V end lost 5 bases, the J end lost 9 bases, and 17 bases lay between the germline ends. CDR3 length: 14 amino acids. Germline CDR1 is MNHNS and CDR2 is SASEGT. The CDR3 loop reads CASSYADGGVIQYF. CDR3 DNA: TGTGCCAGCAGTTATGCGGACGGGGGAGTCATTCAGTACTTC.

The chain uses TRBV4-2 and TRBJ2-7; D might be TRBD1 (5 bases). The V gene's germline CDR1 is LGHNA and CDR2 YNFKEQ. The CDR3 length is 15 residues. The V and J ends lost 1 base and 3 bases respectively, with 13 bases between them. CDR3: CASSQAIDSYYEQYF. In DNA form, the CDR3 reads TGTGCCAGCAGCCAAGCGATAGACAGCTACTACGAGCAGTACTTC.

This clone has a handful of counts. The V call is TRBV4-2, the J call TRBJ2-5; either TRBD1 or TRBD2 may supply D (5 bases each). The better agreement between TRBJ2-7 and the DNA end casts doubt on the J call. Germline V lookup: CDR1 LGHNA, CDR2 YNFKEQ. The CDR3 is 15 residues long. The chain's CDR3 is CASSQGSGTNYEQYF. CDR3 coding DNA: TGTGCCAGCAGCCAGGGATCTGGGACGAACTACGAGCAGTACTTC.